These 22 T cell receptor beta chains originate from one sample sequenced in a study of early stage breast cancer tumors. The repertoire was sequenced with immunoSEQ multiplex PCR; TCRdb's copy has only in-frame clones and lacks some. The sample comprises roughly 14,000 clones, about 81% of which are singletons, and just under 5% rests with the top ten. The sequenced material came from normal breast tissue next to the tumor. The receptors shown here come from a person aged 25 to 45 with breast cancer.

This rearrangement joins TRBV7-9 to TRBJ2-7; D is ambiguous. The V and J ends lost 1 base and 3 bases respectively, with 4 bases between them. Per germline, CDR1 SEHNR and CDR2 FQNEAQ (reference sequence). This CDR3 has 12 residues. The CDR3 DNA sequence: TGTGCCAGCAGCTTAGACTACTACGAGCAGTACTTC. Amino acid sequence: CASSLDYYEQYF.

CDR3 in amino acids: CASSSGTSGRSSSYNEQFF. CDR3 bases: TGTGCCAGCAGCTCAGGGACTAGCGGGAGAAGTTCCTCCTACAATGAGCAGTTCTTC. The gene calls are TRBV7-9 and TRBJ2-1; TRBD2 aligns across 14 bases. The junction had 8 bases not matched to a gene; V was cut back by 4 bases and J by 0 bases. There are 19 residues in the CDR3. Germline CDR1 SEHNR, CDR2 FQNEAQ (reference sequence).

The CDR3 DNA sequence: TGCGCCAGCGCTTGGGAGGGGCGTAATTCACCCCTCCACTTT. It encodes CASAWEGRNSPLHF. The chain combines TRBV5-1 with TRBJ1-6, with D perhaps matching TRBD1 (5 bases). CDR3 length equals 14 residues. Trimming took 7 bases from V and 6 from J, leaving 14 bases between them. CDR1 and CDR2 (germline): SGHRS, YFSETQ.

The rearrangement joins TRBV5-4 to TRBJ2-2; D perhaps matches TRBD2 (6 bases). Germline CDR1 and CDR2: SGHNT and YYREEE (reference sequence). CDR3 size: 16 residues. V was shortened by 4 bases and J by 2 bases, with 15 bases between the two germline ends. The chain's CDR3 is CASSPKSGYNTGELFF. The CDR3 nucleotides read TGTGCCAGCAGCCCGAAAAGCGGGTATAACACCGGGGAGCTGTTTTTT. The whole variable domain, filled in from reference TRBV5-4 and TRBJ2-2, reads ETGVTQSPTHLIKTRGQQVTLRCSSQSGHNTVSWYQQALGQGPQFIFQYYREEENGRGNFPPRFSGLQFPNYSSELNVNALELDDSALYLCASSPKSGYNTGELFFGEGSRLTVL.

This clone was recorded only once. The rearrangement joins TRBV7-2 to TRBJ2-7, with 7 positions matching TRBD2. Trimming cost V 2 bases and J 3 bases; bases outside gene matches: 13. The CDR3 totals 17 residues. The germline gives CDR1 SGHTA, CDR2 FQGNSA. The CDR3 loop reads CASSLFYLQGGNYEQYF. DNA for the CDR3: TGTGCCAGCAGCTTATTTTACCTGCAGGGAGGGAACTACGAGCAGTACTTC. Complete variable domain (other parts from reference TRBV7-2 and TRBJ2-7): GAGVSQSPSNKVTEKGKDVELRCDPISGHTALYWYRQSLGQGLEFLIYFQGNSAPDKSGLPSDRFSAERTGGSVSTLTIQRTQQEDSAVYLCASSLFYLQGGNYEQYFGPGTRLTVT.

In this sample, this clone turned up once. This rearrangement joins TRBV7-2 to TRBJ2-7; TRBD2 matches 13 bases. The CDR3 extends over 16 amino acids. With 4 bases clipped from V and 4 bases from J, the junction kept 7 bases outside the gene matches. CDR1 is SGHTA and CDR2 is FQGNSA in the germline V gene. CDR3 DNA: TGTGCCAGCAGCTCCGGACTAGCGGGAGTCGGGTACGAGCAGTACTTC. Protein product: CASSSGLAGVGYEQYF.

The chain combines TRBV11-2 with TRBJ2-7; 7 nucleotides match TRBD1. CDR3 length equals 13 residues. V lost 3 bases to trimming and J lost 6 bases; unmatched junction nucleotides: 5. Germline CDR1 reads SGHAT; CDR2 reads FQNNGV. The CDR3 loop is CASSFDRDREQYF. The DNA for the CDR3 is TGTGCCAGCAGCTTCGACAGGGATCGCGAGCAGTACTTC.

The V and J genes are TRBV5-1 and TRBJ1-6; the match to TRBD1 covers 8 bases. Germline assignment: CDR1 SGHRS and CDR2 YFSETQ. The CDR3 contains 14 residues. The trim removed 4 bases at V and 12 bases at J, leaving 9 bases unmatched. The DNA for the CDR3 is TGCGCCAGCAGCCCAGACAGGGGATCTGGACCCCTCCACTTT. Encoded protein: CASSPDRGSGPLHF.

The chain recombines TRBV7-2 with TRBJ2-1, with TRBD2 identical over 9 bases. The germline CDR1 and CDR2 sequences are SGHTA and FQGNSA. J gave up 6 bases and V 0 bases, and 6 bases lay outside the gene matches. This CDR3 has 16 residues. The chain's CDR3 is CASSLAPGTSLNEQFF. CDR3 DNA sequence: TGTGCCAGCAGCTTAGCGCCAGGGACTAGCCTCAATGAGCAGTTCTTC. The complete variable domain, with remaining parts taken from reference TRBV7-2 and TRBJ2-1, reads GAGVSQSPSNKVTEKGKDVELRCDPISGHTALYWYRQSLGQGLEFLIYFQGNSAPDKSGLPSDRFSAERTGGSVSTLTIQRTQQEDSAVYLCASSLAPGTSLNEQFFGPGTRLTVL.

The chain recombines TRBV10-3 with TRBJ1-1, with TRBD1 matching over 8 bases. The CDR3 runs 13 residues. Germline assignment: CDR1 ENHRY and CDR2 SYGVKD. Trimming took 6 bases from V and 1 from J; bases not matched to a gene: 1. CDR3 protein: CAIRDRENTEAFF. CDR3 in DNA: TGTGCCATCAGGGACAGGGAGAACACTGAAGCTTTCTTT.

Only a few counts were recorded for this clone. The conserved phenylalanine or tryptophan is not found at the CDR3 terminus, so this likely reflects a read error. No DNA is shown, since the ends of the CDR3 on it are uncertain; the CDR3 is the one TCRdb lists. The rearrangement links TRBV5-3 to TRBJ1-1. TRBV5-3 is an ORF, with its function uncertain. Including both end residues, the CDR3 is 8 amino acids long. This chain's CDR3 is CARSLGRR.

This rearrangement joins TRBV7-8 to TRBJ2-1; 12 nucleotides agree with TRBD1. The junction had 8 bases not matched to a gene; V was cut back by 2 bases and J by 6 bases. Germline-derived CDR1 and CDR2 are SGHVS and FQNEAQ. The CDR3 runs to 17 residues. The CDR3, as DNA: TGTGCCAGCAGCTTACAGGGGACAGGGGGCCTAGGCAATGAGCAGTTCTTC. Protein product: CASSLQGTGGLGNEQFF.

The chain links TRBV9 to TRBJ2-1; TRBD2 matches at 7 bases. The CDR3 contains 15 residues. The germline V gene encodes CDR1 SGDLS and CDR2 YYNGEE. Trimming removed 3 bases from V and 3 bases from J; junction bases left unmatched: 6. The CDR3 nucleotides are TGTGCCAGCAGCGCCCCCAGCGGGAACTACAATGAGCAGTTCTTC. This codes for CASSAPSGNYNEQFF. The full variable domain, in which reference TRBV9 and TRBJ2-1 provide the parts outside the CDR3, is DSGVTQTPKHLITATGQRVTLRCSPRSGDLSVYWYQQSLDQGLQFLIQYYNGEERAKGNILERFSAQQFPDLHSELNLSSLELGDSALYFCASSAPSGNYNEQFFGPGTRLTVL.

The V call is TRBV5-1, the J call TRBJ2-5; D is perhaps TRBD1 or TRBD2 (5 bases each). Per germline, CDR1 SGHRS and CDR2 YFSETQ. V was cut by 7 bases and J by 5 bases, with 18 bases left in between. CDR3 length: 14 residues. CDR3: CASRDLQSGETQYF. The DNA of the CDR3 is TGCGCCAGCCGGGACCTACAAAGCGGCGAGACCCAGTACTTC.

The chain combines TRBV4-2 with TRBJ2-1; 13 nucleotides agree with TRBD2. J lost 8 bases, V lost 4 bases, and 5 bases had no gene match. The CDR3 runs 15 residues. Germline loops: CDR1 LGHNA, CDR2 YNFKEQ. CDR3 sequence: CASSPGTSGKDEQFF. Here the CDR3 DNA reads TGTGCCAGCAGCCCCGGGACTAGCGGGAAGGATGAGCAGTTCTTC.

This chain links TRBV5-1 with TRBJ1-3; no definite D call. V was trimmed by 4 bases and J by 5 bases, leaving 19 bases between them. The CDR3 covers 16 residues. Germline V gene lookup returns CDR1 SGHRS and CDR2 YFSETQ. Here the CDR3 reads CASSTGRAADRNTIYF. The CDR3 nucleotides read TGCGCCAGCAGCACCGGTCGGGCCGCGGATCGAAACACCATATATTTT.

V and J are TRBV11-3 and TRBJ2-1, with TRBD2 matching 7 bases. Looked up from germline, CDR1 is SGHNT and CDR2 is YENEEA. The ends lost 1 base at V and 7 bases at J; junction bases unmatched: 7. CDR3 length: 15 amino acids. In DNA form, the CDR3 reads TGTGCCAGCAGCTTAGGGCTAGCGGAGGAGAATGAGCAGTTCTTC. This translates into CASSLGLAEENEQFF.

This chain connects TRBV6-6 to TRBJ2-2; 8 bases are a match to TRBD2. Trimming at V came to 7 bases and at J to 0 bases, leaving 4 bases not matched to a gene. The V gene's germline CDR1 is MNHNY and CDR2 SVGAGI (reference sequence). The CDR3 is 15 residues long. The CDR3 DNA reads TGTGCCAGCATTACTAGCGGAGCGAACACCGGGGAGCTGTTTTTT. This codes for CASITSGANTGELFF.

V gene TRBV27 combines with J gene TRBJ1-4, with 9 bases fitting TRBD1. This CDR3 comprises 15 residues. Germline V CDR1 and CDR2: MNHEY, SMNVEV (reference sequence). The J segment lost 6 bases and the V segment lost 2 bases, leaving 4 bases of the junction unmatched. The CDR3 bases are TGTGCCAGCAGTTTAACCGGGACAGGGTATGAAAAACTGTTTTTT. Its protein product is CASSLTGTGYEKLFF.

The V and J genes are TRBV7-2 and TRBJ2-7; TRBD1 matches at 8 bases. Trimming cost V 5 bases and J 6 bases; bases outside gene matches: 12. Germline V gives CDR1 SGHTA, CDR2 FQGNSA. CDR3 size: 15 residues. DNA of the CDR3: TGTGCCAGCAGCCCGGCCAGGGGGCGGGCGGTCGAGCAGTACTTC. Protein sequence: CASSPARGRAVEQYF.

A single count supports this clone. The V and J genes are TRBV5-1 and TRBJ1-1, with 7 bases lining up with TRBD1. The V gene's germline CDR1 is SGHRS and CDR2 YFSETQ. The CDR3 length is 13 residues. V trimming: 4 bases; J trimming: 4 bases; junction bases outside the gene matches: 4. The CDR3 nucleotides are TGCGCCAGCAGCGCCACAGGGGTCACTGAAGCTTTCTTT. Translating gives CASSATGVTEAFF.

On this clone: The junction and the germline gene differ at one end; a read error may be behind it. This sample also contains other DNA sequences that code for the same CDR3. The genes are TRBV18 and TRBJ2-7; D is ambiguous. CDR3 length equals 12 residues. Germline lookup yields CDR1 KGHSH and CDR2 LQKENI. CDR3 sequence (DNA): TGCGCCAGCCCTTGCAAGGCGGACGAGCAGTACTTC. Its protein product is CASPCKADEQYF.